Shown below are 4 T cell receptor beta chains from a single sample sequenced in a study of T cells in Graves' hyperthyroidism and ophthalmopathy. Amplified TCR beta CDR3 regions derived from RNA transcripts. The HTBI primer set served for first-round RT-PCR of the TCR CDR3. From the multiplex PCR reads, TCRdb called clonotypes with MiXCR, one entry per CDR3 protein. The table lists about 320,000 distinct CDR3 sequences, over 15% of them singletons. The material sequenced was blood. Source of these receptors: a young man with Graves' hyperthyroidism.

The DNA for the CDR3 is TGCAGCGTCGGAATACCTCGACTAGCGGGTTCCCAAGAGACCCAGTACTTC. This translates into CSVGIPRLAGSQETQYF. V usage is TRBV29-1 and J usage is TRBJ2-5; 10 bases agree with TRBD2. This CDR3 region has 17 residues. Trimming at V came to 6 bases and at J to 1 base, leaving 14 bases not matched to a gene. The germline V gene has CDR1 SQVTM and CDR2 ANQGSEA. The full variable domain, in which reference TRBV29-1 and TRBJ2-5 provide the parts outside the CDR3, is SAVISQKPSRDICQRGTSLTIQCQVDSQVTMMFWYRQQPGQSLTLIATANQGSEATYESGFVIDKFPISRPNLTFSTLTVSNMSPEDSSIYLCSVGIPRLAGSQETQYFGPGTRLLVL.

This clonotype was counted many times. This chain joins TRBV24-1 and TRBJ1-1; 9 positions agree with TRBD1. V shed 3 bases, J shed 12 bases, and the junction held 10 bases outside the gene matches. Germline lookup yields CDR1 KGHDR and CDR2 SFDVKD. The CDR3 consists of 14 residues. The CDR3: CATSDPTGTGRTFF. The CDR3 DNA reads as TGTGCCACCAGTGATCCCACCGGGACAGGGCGAACTTTCTTT.

In the case of this clonotype: One end of the junction is discordant with germline, which a read error may explain. This chain links TRBV24-1 with TRBJ1-4, with 8 bases identical to TRBD1. This CDR3 contains 15 residues. Per germline, CDR1 KGHDR and CDR2 SFDVKD. The CDR3 region has the DNA TGTGCCACCAGCATCGGACAGGGACGAGGGGAAAAACTGTGTTTT. Residues: CATSIGQGRGEKLCF.

This clonotype has just a few counts. The V and J genes are TRBV5-1 and TRBJ2-2; D gene uncertain. CDR3 length: 15 residues. Germline V lookup: CDR1 SGHRS, CDR2 YFSETQ. Trimming shortened V by 4 bases and J by 3 bases, and 13 bases separated the two germline ends. The CDR3 DNA follows: TGCGCCAGCAGCACGGGCCTTGCGGACACCGGGGAGCTGTTTTTT. Translating gives CASSTGLADTGELFF.